A selection of T cell receptor beta chains follows, all from one sample in a study of cytomegalovirus exposure and HLA in healthy donors. The protocol was immunoSEQ multiplex PCR, while the TCRdb copy is restricted to in-frame clones and leaves out a portion. This sample has 150,000 to 200,000 clones, with about four fifths found just once. The sequenced sample was PBMCs. Receptor source: a man between 18 and 29 years old in good health and CMV-seronegative. Each CDR3 is given with its conserved first and last residue. Each record gives: clone size, CDR3 length, J gene, D gene, V gene, CDR3 DNA, CDR3 protein. The D gene is left open where the match is weak. The size entry is marked missing in some rows and otherwise reads once, few, many or a size class.

>once|15|TRBJ1-6|NA|TRBV27
TGTGCCAGCAGTTTATGGGTCAGGGGAGAGTCACCCCTCCACTTT
CASSLWVRGESPLHF
>NA|14|TRBJ2-7|NA|TRBV13
TGTGCCAGCAGCTTTCGGGGAACAGACTACGAGCAGTACTTC
CASSFRGTDYEQYF
>NA|13|TRBJ2-1|NA|TRBV25-1
TGTGCCAGCAGTACAAGCGGTTACAATGAGCAGTTCTTC
CASSTSGYNEQFF
>NA|14|TRBJ1-2|NA|TRBV6-5
TGTGCCAGCAGTTACTCCCGGGACTTCTATGGCTACACCTTC
CASSYSRDFYGYTF
>NA|15|TRBJ1-5|TRBD1|TRBV7-2
TGTGCCAGCAGCTTACTCGGGACAGGTAATCAGCCCCAGCATTTT
CASSLLGTGNQPQHF
>NA|15|TRBJ2-1|TRBD2|TRBV6-6
TGTGCCAGCAGACAGACTAGCGGGGATTACAATGAGCAGTTCTTC
CASRQTSGDYNEQFF
>NA|15|TRBJ2-3|NA|TRBV9
TGTGCCAGCAGCGTAGGTTTAGCTAGCACAGATACGCAGTATTTT
CASSVGLASTDTQYF
>NA|17|TRBJ2-7|TRBD2|TRBV5-4
TGTGCCAGCAGCTTGGAGGTGAGGCCGGGACTAGCCTACGAGCAGTACTTC
CASSLEVRPGLAYEQYF
>NA|14|TRBJ1-2|NA|TRBV9
TGTGCCAGCAGCGTAGCTATAGGGGAGGGTGGCTACACCTTC
CASSVAIGEGGYTF
>once|15|TRBJ1-5|TRBD1|TRBV7-2
TGTGCCAGCAGCTTAGCCTACAGGGGAAATCAGCCCCAGCATTTT
CASSLAYRGNQPQHF
>NA|13|TRBJ2-1|NA|TRBV28
TGTGCCAGCAGTTTGCCCGGGATCCATGAGCAGTTCTTC
CASSLPGIHEQFF
>NA|16|TRBJ2-1|TRBD2|TRBV5-5
TGTGCCAGCAGCGTGGACGGGGGGATTATATACAATGAGCAGTTCTTC
CASSVDGGIIYNEQFF
>NA|17|TRBJ2-3|NA|TRBV4-3
TGCGCCAGCAGCCAAGATTTTTCGGCGGGGTCCACAGATACGCAGTATTTT
CASSQDFSAGSTDTQYF
>NA|16|TRBJ2-2|NA|TRBV6-6
TGTGCCAGCAGTTACACTAGGCTAGCAGCCACCGGGGAGCTGTTTTTT
CASSYTRLAATGELFF
>NA|13|TRBJ1-4|TRBD1|TRBV29-1
TGCAGCGTTGTGGTAGGGGGCAATGAAAAACTGTTTTTT
CSVVVGGNEKLFF
>few|18|TRBJ1-5|TRBD1|TRBV10-1
TGCGCCAGCAGTTTAGATCCGGACAGGGTTAATAGCAATCAGCCCCAGCATTTT
CASSLDPDRVNSNQPQHF
>NA|13|TRBJ1-5|NA|TRBV19
TGTGCCAGTAGTCGCCCAGGGGATCAGCCCCAGCATTTT
CASSRPGDQPQHF
>once|14|TRBJ2-5|TRBD1|TRBV6-5
TGTGCCAGCAGTAGGGGGGGACAGGGGGCGTCCCAGTACTTC
CASSRGGQGASQYF
>NA|16|TRBJ2-3|TRBD2|TRBV27
TGTGCCAGCAGTTTAGGGGGACTAGCGGGAGCAGATACGCAGTATTTT
CASSLGGLAGADTQYF
>once|12|TRBJ2-7|TRBD1|TRBV5-1
TGCGCCAGAGGGACAGGGGTCCACGAGCAGTACTTC
CARGTGVHEQYF
>NA|13|TRBJ2-1|NA|TRBV27
TGTGCCAGCAGTATGAGCTCCTACAGTGAGCAGTTCTTC
CASSMSSYSEQFF
>once|13|TRBJ2-5|NA|TRBV6-1
TGTGCCAGCACTCCTAACAGGGTGGAGACCCAGTACTTC
CASTPNRVETQYF
>NA|17|TRBJ2-3|TRBD2|TRBV4-3
TGCGCCAGCAGCCAGGGTTTTTTAGCGGGAGACGGCAATACGCAGTATTTT
CASSQGFLAGDGNTQYF
>NA|13|TRBJ1-1|NA|TRBV29-1
TGCAGCGTTGCGGGGGTGTTGAACGCTGAAGCTTTCTTT
CSVAGVLNAEAFF
>once|15|TRBJ2-2|TRBD1|TRBV5-6
TGTGCCAGCAGCATCGGGACAGGGAACACCGGGGAGCTGTTTTTT
CASSIGTGNTGELFF
>NA|14|TRBJ1-4|NA|TRBV5-6
TGTGCCAGCAGCCCCGGCCGAAATGCGGGAAAACTGTTTTTT
CASSPGRNAGKLFF
>NA|11|TRBJ2-1|NA|TRBV29-1
TGCAGCGTTGAGGGGGCGGCAGAGCAGTTCTTC
CSVEGAAEQFF
>NA|13|TRBJ2-3|NA|TRBV27
TGTGCCAGCAGTTGGAGATCCACAGATACGCAGTATTTT
CASSWRSTDTQYF
>few|15|TRBJ1-2|TRBD1|TRBV10-1
TGCGCCAGCAGTGCCGGGACAGGTCGTAACTATGGCTACACCTTC
CASSAGTGRNYGYTF